These 8 T cell receptor beta chains were all obtained from the same sample, sequenced in a study of cytomegalovirus exposure and HLA in healthy donors. In the PCR, 60 Vbeta and 13 Jbeta primers were used. Profiling relied on immunoSEQ multiplex PCR, and the TCRdb table lists in-frame clones only, not all of them. The sample consists of some 160,000 clones, 80% of them appearing once. Sequencing was done on a sample of PBMCs. Every receptor here comes from a male donor in good health and CMV-seropositive.

The chain couples TRBV6-1 to TRBJ2-4; 9 bases are shared with TRBD2. J lost 8 bases, V lost 8 bases, and 13 bases had no gene match. Germline V gene sequence: CDR1 MNHNS, CDR2 SASEGT. This CDR3 region has 15 residues. This CDR3 is CASDPLAGYRDIQYF. The CDR3 region has the DNA TGTGCCAGCGACCCCCTAGCGGGATATCGGGACATTCAGTACTTC.

The chain is built from TRBV10-3 and TRBJ2-2; D is ambiguous. Germline V CDR1 and CDR2: ENHRY, SYGVKD. The CDR3 covers 15 residues. Trimming stripped 2 bases from V and 2 bases from J, with 9 bases between. The CDR3 region is CAISEKRANTGELFF. As DNA, the CDR3 is TGTGCCATCAGTGAGAAGAGAGCCAACACCGGGGAGCTGTTTTTT.

The chain recombines TRBV5-1 with TRBJ2-7; 9 bases agree with TRBD1. Germline V lookup: CDR1 SGHRS, CDR2 YFSETQ. The J segment lost 3 bases and the V segment lost 5 bases, leaving 3 bases of the junction unmatched. This CDR3 contains 13 residues. CDR3: CASRAGQGYEQYF. In DNA form, the CDR3 reads TGCGCCAGCAGGGCGGGACAGGGCTACGAGCAGTACTTC. The full variable domain, rest sourced from reference TRBV5-1 and TRBJ2-7, is KAGVTQTPRYLIKTRGQQVTLSCSPISGHRSVSWYQQTPGQGLQFLFEYFSETQRNKGNFPGRFSGRQFSNSRSEMNVSTLELGDSALYLCASRAGQGYEQYFGPGTRLTVT.

The chain employs TRBV5-8 and TRBJ2-5; TRBD2 matches 7 bases. Germline V gene lookup returns CDR1 SGHTS and CDR2 YDEGEE. The CDR3 runs to 14 residues. V trimming: 4 bases; J trimming: 4 bases; junction bases outside the gene matches: 7. In DNA form, the CDR3 reads TGTGCCAGCAGCCTAAAACTAGCGCTAGAGACCCAGTACTTC. Encoded protein: CASSLKLALETQYF.

This clone was observed a handful of times. The rearrangement uses TRBV10-3 and TRBJ2-3, with 9 bases matching TRBD2. Germline CDR1 ENHRY, CDR2 SYGVKD. Unmatched junction bases numbered 7, after V lost 8 bases and J lost 7 bases. There are 13 residues in the CDR3. The CDR3 nucleotides read TGTGCCATCGGCCCTAGCGGGAATTATACGCAGTATTTT. Translation gives CAIGPSGNYTQYF.

This sequence joins TRBV6-1 and TRBJ2-7; TRBD1 might be the D (7 bases). Germline CDR1 MNHNS, CDR2 SASEGT. This CDR3 is built from 13 residues. Trimming removed 9 bases at V and 7 bases at J, with 19 bases between. CDR3: CASNRGGEMEQYF. The CDR3 DNA sequence: TGTGCCAGTAACAGGGGAGGCGAGATGGAGCAGTACTTC.

This CDR3 is CASSNYLLRPTNYGYTF. The CDR3 coding sequence is TGTGCCAGCAGCAACTATCTCTTGAGGCCAACTAACTATGGCTACACCTTC. The chain has TRBV28 and TRBJ1-2; D not resolved. V lost 6 bases, J lost 0 bases, and 20 bases lay in between. This CDR3 region has 17 residues. Germline CDR1 and CDR2: MDHEN and SYDVKM.

The chain links TRBV10-3 to TRBJ2-7; tentative D call: TRBD2 (5 bases). CDR3 length: 15 amino acids. V was trimmed by 8 bases and J by 2 bases, leaving 19 bases between them. CDR1 is ENHRY, CDR2 SYGVKD, per germline. Here the CDR3 DNA reads TGTGCCATCTTGTCACTAGTTGGCCCGACCTACGAGCAGTACTTC. It codes for CAILSLVGPTYEQYF.